This record looks at one TCR beta chain sequence and its context. Stimulators, some 200,000 irradiated and violet-dye-labeled cells, were plated with some 200,000 CFSE-labeled responder cells. The authors sorted proliferating CFSE-low CD3+CD4+ and CD3+CD8+ responders after the reaction. The repertoire was sequenced with immunoSEQ multiplex PCR; TCRdb's copy has only in-frame clones and lacks some. This table holds 13,000 or so clones, over 30% found once. This sample stems from a study of graft-versus-host responses after intestinal transplantation. Across the whole study: The study gave all recipients anti-thymocyte globulin induction, then tacrolimus and steroids for two to three years.

Germline CDR1 ENHRY, CDR2 SYGVKD. This CDR3 contains 18 residues. V was pared by 2 bases and J by 7 bases, with 21 bases between. The chain combines TRBV10-3 with TRBJ1-6; TRBD1 might be the D (5 bases). Here the sequenced sample was alloreactive CD4+ T cells from a mixed lymphocyte reaction culture, taken before intestinal transplant. As for subset: CFSE-low proliferating T cells sorted from roughly six-day pre-transplant mixed lymphocyte reaction (GvH or HvG direction). The clonotype comes from a human patient who received an intestinal transplant. CDR3 DNA sequence: TGTGCCATCAGTGAGAGGGGAACGGGCTGGGCCATGAATTCACCCCTCCACTTT. Translation: CAISERGTGWAMNSPLHF.